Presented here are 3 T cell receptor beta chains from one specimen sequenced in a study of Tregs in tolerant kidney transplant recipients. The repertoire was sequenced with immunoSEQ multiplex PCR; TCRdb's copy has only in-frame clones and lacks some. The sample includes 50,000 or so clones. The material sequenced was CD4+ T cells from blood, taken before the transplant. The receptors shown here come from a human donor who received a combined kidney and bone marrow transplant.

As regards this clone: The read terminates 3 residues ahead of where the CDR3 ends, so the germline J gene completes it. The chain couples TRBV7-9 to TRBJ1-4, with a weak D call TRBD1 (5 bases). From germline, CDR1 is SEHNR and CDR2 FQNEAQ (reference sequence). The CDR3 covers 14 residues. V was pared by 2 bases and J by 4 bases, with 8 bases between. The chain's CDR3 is CASSLSGFNEKLFF. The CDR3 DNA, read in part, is TGTGCCAGCAGCTTATCAGGGTTTAATGAAAAA.

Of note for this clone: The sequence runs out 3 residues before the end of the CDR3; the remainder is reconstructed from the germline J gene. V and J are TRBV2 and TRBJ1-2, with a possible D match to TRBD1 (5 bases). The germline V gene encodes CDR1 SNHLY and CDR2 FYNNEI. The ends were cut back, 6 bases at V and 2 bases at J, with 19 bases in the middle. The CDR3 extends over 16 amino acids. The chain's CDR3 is CASSDSSDPPNYGYTF. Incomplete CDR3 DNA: TGTGCCAGCAGCGACAGCTCCGACCCCCCCAACTATGGC.

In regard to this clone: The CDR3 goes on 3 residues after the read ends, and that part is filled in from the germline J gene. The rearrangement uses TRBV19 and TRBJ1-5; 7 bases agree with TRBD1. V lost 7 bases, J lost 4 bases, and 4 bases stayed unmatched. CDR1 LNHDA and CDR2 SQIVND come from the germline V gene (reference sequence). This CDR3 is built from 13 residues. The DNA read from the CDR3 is TGTGCCAGTAAGGGACAGCTGAATCAGCCC. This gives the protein CASKGQLNQP. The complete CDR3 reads CASKGQLNQPQHF.